This T cell receptor beta chain emerged from a study of CD8+ T cells in alopecia areata. Overall study: Tofacitinib was taken orally by treated patients, and the dose was 5 to 10 mg twice daily. Tofacitinib exposure lasted 6 to 18 months, followed by 6 months off drug.

CDR3 length: 14 amino acids. CDR1 MGHDK and CDR2 SYGVNS come from the germline V gene. The V segment lost 6 bases and the J segment 5 bases; nucleotides outside the gene matches: 9. cDNA reverse transcribed from extracted RNA served as the sequencing template. Clones were read by immunoSEQ multiplex PCR, and TCRdb kept only the in-frame ones, dropping some. The profile covers hundreds of thousands of clones, with around 62% appearing a single time and roughly 0.47% taken by the ten largest. This clonotype was obtained from a human donor with alopecia areata. The sample consisted of CD4+ T cells sorted from blood, taken at week 0. This chain uses TRBV25-1 with TRBJ1-1; TRBD1 matches 7 bases. The CDR3 nucleotides are TGTGCCAGCAGGTCTACCGGGACAGAAACTGAAGCTTTCTTT. This encodes CASRSTGTETEAFF.